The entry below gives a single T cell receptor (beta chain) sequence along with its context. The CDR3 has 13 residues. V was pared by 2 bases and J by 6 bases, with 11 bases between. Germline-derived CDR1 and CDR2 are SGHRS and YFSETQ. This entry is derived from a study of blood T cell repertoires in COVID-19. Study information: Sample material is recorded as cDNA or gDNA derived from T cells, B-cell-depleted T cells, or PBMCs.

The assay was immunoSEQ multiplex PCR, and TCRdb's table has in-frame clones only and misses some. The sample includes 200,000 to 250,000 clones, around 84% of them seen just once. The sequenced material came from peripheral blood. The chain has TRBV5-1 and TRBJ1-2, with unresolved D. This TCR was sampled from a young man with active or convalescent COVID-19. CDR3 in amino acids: CASSFGGPDGYTF. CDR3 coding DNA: TGCGCCAGCAGCTTCGGAGGGCCCGATGGCTACACCTTC.